This T cell receptor (beta chain) emerged from a study of shared clonotypes between healthy human individuals. General study findings and limits: Some naive CD4 clonotypes, around 4.9%, turned up in common across several donors.

Assay execution proceeded at the deep level. Across several immunoSEQ plates, the genomic DNA of each subset was split evenly. Per sorted-subset replicate PCR, input was 150 to 250 ng DNA, representing tens of thousands of T cell genomes. Here immunoSEQ multiplex PCR was the method, and the copy in TCRdb shows in-frame clones only, minus some. The sample has approximately 2.5 million clones, approximately 94% seen once. V shed 3 bases and J shed 1 base, with 10 bases lying between them. Per the germline V gene, CDR1 is SGHKS and CDR2 is YYEKEE (reference sequence). The CDR3 is 14 amino acids. This clone was seen a single time. What it binds is unknown.

The TCR originated in a man aged 18 to 30 in good health. J is TRBJ1-1 and V is TRBV5-5; no clear D. The sample was naive CD4+ T cells sorted from blood. The subset here: CD45RA+ positively selected. The CDR3 nucleotides are TGTGCCAGCAGCTCGACCTGGGGGAACACTGAAGCTTTCTTT. Its protein is CASSSTWGNTEAFF.